What follows are 9 T cell receptor beta chains derived from one specimen sequenced in a study of T-cell reconstitution after alpha-beta-depleted transplantation in children. Preparation of the TCRbeta library was carried out with unique molecular identifiers. TCRdb reprocessed the PCR reads via MiXCR and lists one record per CDR3 protein. The repertoire holds hundreds of thousands of distinct CDR3 sequences, 13% seen once, with approximately 2.1% in the top ten. This sample comprised PBMCs, mostly from graft donor cells, obtained 360 days after TCRalphabeta/CD19-depleted stem cell transplant. These receptors came from a male patient younger than 18 who had a stem cell transplant for acute myeloid leukemia, so the T cells may come from the graft donor.

On this clonotype: This may be a read error: a much more frequent sequence differs by one nucleotide. The V gene is TRBV28, the J gene TRBJ2-7; 8 bases line up with TRBD2. This CDR3 is built from 16 residues. Germline CDR1 and CDR2: MDHEN and SYDVKM. CDR3: CANSPPSGLAAYEQYF. DNA for the CDR3: TGTGCCAACAGTCCTCCATCCGGACTAGCTGCATACGAGCAGTACTTC.

The table lists this clonotype with a few counts. This chain links TRBV20-1 with TRBJ2-2; 12 bases fit TRBD1. V lost 6 bases, J lost 9 bases, and 17 bases stayed unmatched. Germline CDR1 DFQATT, CDR2 SNEGSKA (reference sequence). The CDR3 is made up of 17 amino acids. In nucleotides, the CDR3 is TGCAGTGCAACGGGACAGGGGGCAGAGTGGGGGCCCCGGGAGCTGTTTTTT. Protein product: CSATGQGAEWGPRELFF.

This clonotype turned up a few times. The DNA of the CDR3 is TGCAGCGTTGCTACCTACCTAGGGGACACCATATATTTT. It encodes CSVATYLGDTIYF. The chain carries TRBV29-1 and TRBJ1-3, with D possibly TRBD1 on 5 matching bases. This CDR3 has 13 residues. V lost 4 bases to trimming and J lost 8 bases, with 15 bases between them. Germline V gene sequence: CDR1 SQVTM, CDR2 ANQGSEA.

This clonotype showed up just a few times. The V call is TRBV20-1, the J call TRBJ2-7, with D hard to call. Trimming removed 3 bases at V and 1 base at J, with 16 bases between. The germline CDR1 and CDR2 sequences are DFQATT and SNEGSKA (reference sequence). The CDR3 is 15 amino acids. The CDR3 loop is CSASRQLIVSYEQYF. CDR3 bases: TGCAGTGCTAGTCGGCAGTTGATAGTTTCCTACGAGCAGTACTTC.

This clonotype was counted only a few times. The J gene is TRBJ2-7, the V gene TRBV7-2; the D gene is possibly TRBD1 (5 bases). Between the trimmed V and J ends, which lost 7 bases and 1 base, there was a span of 14 bases. CDR1 is SGHTA and CDR2 is FQGNSA in the germline V gene. The CDR3 covers 14 residues. The chain's CDR3 is CASKPQDTSYEQYF. DNA of the CDR3: TGTGCCAGCAAACCACAGGATACTTCCTACGAGCAGTACTTC.

About this clonotype itself: At one end the junction does not follow the germline gene, possibly because of a read error. V usage is TRBV7-9 and J usage is TRBJ2-3; D may be TRBD1 (5 bases). CDR1 and CDR2 from the germline V gene are SEHNR and FQNEAQ (reference sequence). The length of the CDR3 is 12 residues. CDR3 region: CASSLDTDTRYF. In nucleotides, the CDR3 is TGTGCCAGCAGCCTGGACACAGATACGCGGTATTTT.

V and J are TRBV28 and TRBJ2-7, with 7 bases lining up with TRBD2. Germline V lookup: CDR1 MDHEN, CDR2 SYDVKM. V lost 6 bases to trimming and J lost 3 bases; unmatched junction nucleotides: 14. The CDR3 has 16 residues. The CDR3 spells CASRATLAGLLYEQYF. The CDR3 DNA reads as TGTGCCAGCAGAGCTACCTTAGCGGGCCTTCTCTACGAGCAGTACTTC.

The V gene is TRBV20-1, the J gene TRBJ2-2; tentative D call: TRBD1 (6 bases). The germline gives CDR1 DFQATT, CDR2 SNEGSKA (reference sequence). The CDR3 extends over 15 amino acids. Trimming stripped 0 bases from V and 4 bases from J, with 12 bases between. This CDR3 is CSAREGGVGTGELFF. The CDR3 coding sequence is TGCAGTGCTAGAGAAGGGGGAGTGGGCACCGGGGAGCTGTTTTTT.

This clonotype was counted only a few times. The gene calls are TRBV20-1 and TRBJ2-1; D gene uncertain. Germline CDR1 and CDR2: DFQATT and SNEGSKA (reference sequence). The CDR3 is 14 residues long. V lost 1 base and J 0 bases, leaving 7 bases between the germline ends. CDR3 nucleotide sequence: TGCAGTGCTAGAGGAGCAGTCTCCTACAATGAGCAGTTCTTC. It is translated as CSARGAVSYNEQFF.